This T cell receptor beta chain came from a study of CD8 T cells in ankylosing spondylitis (dated by TCRdb to the late 2010s). As for the study more broadly: The study set out to find disease-linked TCR variants by profiling T cell receptor beta repertoires in ankylosing spondylitis patients and healthy donors. The whole study cohort included 95 to 130 healthy donors and 25 ankylosing spondylitis patients. Peripheral blood was sampled, and synovial fluid was also collected from ankylosing spondylitis patients. Here is what the overall study found, with its caveats: A TCR beta motif of about eight highly homologous amino acid variants appeared characteristic of blood from ankylosing spondylitis patients. Significant enrichment of the disease-linked clones was reported in matched synovial fluid samples from ankylosing spondylitis patients. Some of the motif variants had been reported before in the synovial fluid and blood of reactive arthritis patients, a finding that suggests common disease-initiation mechanisms. The disease-linked clones had a CD8+ phenotype and were found at relatively low frequencies in peripheral blood.

TCRdb names Illumina HiSeq 2500 as the instrument used. Quantitative 5'-RACE with molecular barcodes was used to prepare TCR beta libraries. On the authors' methods: Disease-linked TCR variants were identified with a new computational method built on a probabilistic model of VDJ rearrangement. TCRdb ran its own pipeline on the public reads, namely fastp trimming at Q25 and MiXCR clone calling, and kept in-frame beta chains. Rows matching on CDR3 protein sequence are summarized as one entry with the most common DNA and genes. TCRdb, not the authors, supplied the V and J calls. The sample table contains some 250,000 distinct CDR3 sequences; only one count was recorded for roughly a quarter of them. Over 0.55% of the sample is in the top ten clones. Reading the germline V gene (reference sequence) gives CDR1 MNHNY and CDR2 SVGAGI. Relative to germline, V is 2 bases shorter and J is 9 bases shorter, with 5 bases between their ends. From the cysteine through the phenylalanine, the CDR3 covers 11 amino acids. Of the read, only the CDR3 DNA is kept; its 33 bases are in frame from base 1.

This clonotype was seen at least ten times. Its antigen is unknown. No base quality information exists; no much larger clone differs at one position. The TCR comes from a male donor with ankylosing spondylitis or in good health (not recorded which). The sequence links TRBV6-6 to TRBJ2-1, with the D gene call left open. The sample was blood, either unsorted or a sorted T cell fraction (not recorded which). The CDR3 sequence is CASSYVTEQFF. The nucleotides are TGTGCCAGCAGTTACGTGACTGAGCAGTTCTTC.